This T cell receptor beta chain was identified in a study of response to subunit inactivated influenza vaccine. TCRdb fed the RT-PCR reads into MiXCR, producing one record per CDR3 protein. The sample has hundreds of thousands of distinct CDR3 sequences; less than 20% are singletons. As to this clonotype: The antigen is not known.

The germline CDR1 and CDR2 sequences are SGDLS and YYNGEE. The CDR3 spans 16 residues. V lost 1 base and J lost 1, with 14 bases in between. Points from the study as a whole: Each seasonal influenza vaccination recruits few new T cells, the authors suggested.

The gene calls are TRBV9 and TRBJ1-1, with D unresolved. The clonotype was recovered from a man over 45 who received an inactivated influenza vaccine. The sequenced sample was PBMCs from blood, obtained about 5 days after vaccination. CDR3 sequence (DNA): TGTGCCAGCAGCGTATTCCCTCCCAGCGGGAACACTGAAGCTTTCTTT. This codes for CASSVFPPSGNTEAFF.